Shown below are 3 T cell receptor beta chains from a single sample sequenced in a study of PD-L1 blockade in urothelial cancer. Generated by immunoSEQ multiplex PCR, the TCRdb table keeps only in-frame clones and is missing some. This repertoire shows some 87,000 clones, about nine tenths found once; its top ten account for about 2%. Noted time point: pretreatment peripheral blood. The material sequenced was PBMCs, taken around atezolizumab (anti-PD-L1) treatment. The source is a man aged 55 to 70 with urothelial cancer.

The V call is TRBV28, the J call TRBJ1-2; 8 nucleotides line up with TRBD1. Germline CDR1 MDHEN, CDR2 SYDVKM. The CDR3 runs 15 residues. V was clipped by 1 base and J by 7 bases; unmatched bases: 8. The CDR3 spells CASSLSGQGARGYTF. CDR3 bases: TGTGCCAGCAGTTTATCTGGGCAGGGGGCTCGTGGCTACACCTTC.

The V and J genes are TRBV13 and TRBJ2-7; 7 bases agree with TRBD1. V trimming: 5 bases; J trimming: 3 bases; junction bases outside the gene matches: 7. This CDR3 has 14 amino acids. Germline values: CDR1 PRHDT, CDR2 FYEKMQ (reference sequence). DNA for the CDR3: TGTGCCAGCAGCCCGCCGGGACAGAGCTACGAGCAGTACTTC. Residues: CASSPPGQSYEQYF.

The chain employs TRBV5-1 and TRBJ1-3, with D possibly matching TRBD1 (5 bases). The germline V and J ends were trimmed by 3 bases and 2 bases, with 21 bases remaining between them. Germline V lookup: CDR1 SGHRS, CDR2 YFSETQ. This CDR3 is built from 18 residues. In DNA form, the CDR3 reads TGCGCCAGCAGCTCAACCGTAGGTAAGGGGCGCACTGGAAACACCATATATTTT. Protein sequence: CASSSTVGKGRTGNTIYF.